The present T cell receptor beta chain was sequenced within a study of CD8+ T cells in alopecia areata. Study background: Patients received oral tofacitinib, 5 to 10 mg twice daily, for moderate-to-severe alopecia areata.

Broader study findings: On tofacitinib, scalp and blood still held many of the expanded lesional clones. Scalp clonality, together with expanded CD8+ clones among the top 100, fell significantly with tofacitinib. Relative to normal scalp, lesional scalp, especially alopecia totalis/universalis, showed higher clonality.

With respect to this clone: Its antigen remains unidentified. Other DNA sequences in the sample encode the same CDR3.

This CDR3 comprises 15 residues. Germline CDR1 is SGHTA and CDR2 is FQGNSA. V lost 5 bases and J lost 2; bases outside the gene matches: 5. Sequencing templates came from extracted RNA that was reverse transcribed into cDNA. Produced via immunoSEQ multiplex PCR; TCRdb's table is partial and in-frame only. Among fewer than 150,000 clones, 80% to 90% were seen once, and the ten largest hold 25%. Stated treatment: oral pan-JAK inhibitor, 5-10 mg twice daily. This clonotype was obtained from a human donor with alopecia areata. This specimen consisted of CD8+ T cells sorted from blood, obtained at week 4, from a patient treated with tofacitinib. The chain uses TRBV7-2 and TRBJ2-5; 10 bases are a match to TRBD2. DNA of the CDR3: TGTGCCAGCAGCCTTGGACTAGCGGATCAAGAGACCCAGTACTTC. Translated: CASSLGLADQETQYF.